A single sample is the source of the 8 T cell receptor beta chains below, sequenced in a study of shared clonotypes between healthy human individuals. Profiled with immunoSEQ multiplex PCR; TCRdb holds only in-frame clones, not every one. The profile shows hundreds of thousands of clones, approximately 79% of them singletons. Sequences were obtained from memory CD4+ T cells sorted from blood. Subset reported: CD45RA-negative fraction. The receptors derive from a woman aged 25-40 years in good health.

This clone was detected once. The rearrangement uses TRBV6-5 and TRBJ2-5, with D tentatively TRBD1 (6 bases). The germline V gene encodes CDR1 MNHEY and CDR2 SVGAGI. The germline V and J ends were trimmed by 5 bases and 6 bases, with 16 bases remaining between them. The CDR3 runs to 14 residues. The CDR3 loop reads CASSPQGPSKTQYF. For the CDR3, the DNA is TGTGCCAGCAGTCCTCAGGGGCCTTCGAAGACCCAGTACTTC.

V usage is TRBV27 and J usage is TRBJ2-3, with 13 bases identical to TRBD2. The junction had 10 bases not matched to a gene; V was cut back by 8 bases and J by 2 bases. Germline loops: CDR1 MNHEY, CDR2 SMNVEV (reference sequence). The length of the CDR3 is 17 residues. The CDR3 spells CASSYAGLAGTTDTQYF. The CDR3, as DNA: TGTGCCAGCTCCTATGCGGGACTAGCGGGAACCACAGATACGCAGTATTTT.

The V and J genes are TRBV11-2 and TRBJ2-5, with 7 nucleotides matching TRBD2. Germline CDR1 is SGHAT and CDR2 is FQNNGV. This CDR3 comprises 17 residues. V was pared by 4 bases and J by 5 bases, with 16 bases of the junction left unmatched. As DNA, the CDR3 is TGTGCCAGCAGCTCTAGGAGGGCGGGAGTAGTATCGGAGACCCAGTACTTC. As protein: CASSSRRAGVVSETQYF.

This clone has ten or more counts. The CDR3 DNA sequence: TGTGCCAGCAGCTTGCTGGGCAGGGGGTTGAACACTGAAGCTTTCTTT. This sequence encodes CASSLLGRGLNTEAFF. This sequence joins TRBV5-4 and TRBJ1-1, with 7 bases lining up with TRBD1. This CDR3 has 16 amino acids. In germline, CDR1 is SGHNT, CDR2 YYREEE (reference sequence). With V trimmed by 1 base and J by 0 bases, 6 bases remained unmatched. Full variable domain (rest looked up from reference TRBV5-4 and TRBJ1-1): ETGVTQSPTHLIKTRGQQVTLRCSSQSGHNTVSWYQQALGQGPQFIFQYYREEENGRGNFPPRFSGLQFPNYSSELNVNALELDDSALYLCASSLLGRGLNTEAFFGQGTRLTVV.

The gene calls are TRBV14 and TRBJ2-3, with D unclear. The CDR3 spans 13 residues. Germline V CDR1 and CDR2: SGHDN, FVKESK. V was clipped by 7 bases and J by 3 bases, with 11 bases between them. DNA of the CDR3: TGTGCCAGCAACCTAGGGTCTACAGATACGCAGTATTTT. Its protein product is CASNLGSTDTQYF.

The rearrangement uses TRBV9 and TRBJ2-3, with 13 bases fitting TRBD2. Trimming removed 4 bases from V and 10 bases from J; junction bases left unmatched: 12. Germline CDR1 and CDR2: SGDLS and YYNGEE. The CDR3 is 16 amino acids. CDR3 nucleotides: TGTGCCAGCAGCCTCGGGACTAGCGGGACTAGCTTGGCGCAGTATTTT. Translating it yields CASSLGTSGTSLAQYF. The variable domain in full, with the rest retrieved from reference TRBV9 and TRBJ2-3, is DSGVTQTPKHLITATGQRVTLRCSPRSGDLSVYWYQQSLDQGLQFLIQYYNGEERAKGNILERFSAQQFPDLHSELNLSSLELGDSALYFCASSLGTSGTSLAQYFGPGTRLTVL.

V usage is TRBV19 and J usage is TRBJ2-1; 7 nucleotides agree with TRBD1. CDR3 length: 15 amino acids. Germline V CDR1 and CDR2: LNHDA, SQIVND (reference sequence). The V segment lost 5 bases and the J segment 8 bases; nucleotides outside the gene matches: 12. The CDR3 nucleotides are TGTGCCAGTAGTCCTAACTCCCAGGGGGTCCATGAGCAGTTCTTC. Amino acid sequence: CASSPNSQGVHEQFF.

The count of this clone is one. This chain joins TRBV28 and TRBJ1-2; 9 bases are shared with TRBD1. This CDR3 comprises 15 residues. Unmatched junction bases numbered 5, after V lost 2 bases and J lost 4 bases. Germline V gene data show CDR1 as MDHEN and CDR2 as SYDVKM. DNA for the CDR3: TGTGCCAGCAGTTTAGGCGGACAGGGGAGCTATGGCTACACCTTC. Translated, it gives CASSLGGQGSYGYTF.